This T cell receptor beta chain was recovered during a study of cytomegalovirus exposure and HLA in healthy donors. As for the study in general: Within an early data release were about 85 million unique TCRs drawn from HLA-typed donors. Regarding the study as a whole: Most TCR sequences were rare, but some public TCRs occurred in many donors.

Primers included in the PCR were 60 Vbeta and 13 Jbeta primers. Libraries were prepared by immunoSEQ multiplex PCR; TCRdb keeps only in-frame clonotypes and omits some of them. Found here are 60,000 to 70,000 clones; the top ten clones hold 15% to 20%. Trimming cost V 4 bases and J 7 bases, with 26 bases left between them. The germline V gene encodes CDR1 SGHNT and CDR2 YYREEE (reference sequence). There are 18 residues in the CDR3. On this clone itself: Its antigen remains unknown.

The sample was PBMCs. This sequence was found in a boy aged 5 to 17 in good health and CMV-seronegative. The gene calls are TRBV5-4 and TRBJ2-2; a possible D gene is TRBD1 (7 bases). The CDR3 protein is CASSPGQPITVGGGELFF. CDR3 in DNA: TGTGCCAGCAGCCCGGGACAGCCGATTACCGTGGGAGGCGGGGAGCTGTTTTTT.